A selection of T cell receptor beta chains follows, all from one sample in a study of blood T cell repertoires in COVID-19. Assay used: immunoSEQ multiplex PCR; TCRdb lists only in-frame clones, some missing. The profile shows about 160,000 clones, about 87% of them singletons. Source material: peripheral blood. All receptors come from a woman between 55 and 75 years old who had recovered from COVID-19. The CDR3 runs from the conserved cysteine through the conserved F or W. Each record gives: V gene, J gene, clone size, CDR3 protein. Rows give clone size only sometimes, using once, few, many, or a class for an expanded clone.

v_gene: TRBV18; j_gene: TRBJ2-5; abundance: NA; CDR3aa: CASSLLGQGAGETQYF
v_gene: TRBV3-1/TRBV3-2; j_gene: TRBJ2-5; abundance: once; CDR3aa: CASSQGAYRETQYF
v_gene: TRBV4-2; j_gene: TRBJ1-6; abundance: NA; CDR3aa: CASSLNGQGPNSPLHF
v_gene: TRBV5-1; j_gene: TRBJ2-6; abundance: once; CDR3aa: CASSPETGSGANVLTF
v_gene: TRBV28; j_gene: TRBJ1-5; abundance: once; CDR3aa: CATGRGTYNQPQHF
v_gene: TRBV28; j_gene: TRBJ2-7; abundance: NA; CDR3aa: CASSLGTGSHEQYF
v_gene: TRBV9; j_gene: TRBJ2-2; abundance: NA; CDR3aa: CASVRAGGTGELFF
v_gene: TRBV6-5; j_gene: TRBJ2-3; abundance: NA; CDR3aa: CASSPDRAGTDTQYF
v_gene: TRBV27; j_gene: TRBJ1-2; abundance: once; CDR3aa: CASGEGHGYTF
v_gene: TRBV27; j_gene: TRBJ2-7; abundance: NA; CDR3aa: CASRPGTSGGYEQYF
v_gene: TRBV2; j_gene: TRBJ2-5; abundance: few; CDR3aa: CASSPGLERETQYF
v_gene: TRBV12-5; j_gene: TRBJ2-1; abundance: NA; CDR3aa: CASGFAGGSNEQFF
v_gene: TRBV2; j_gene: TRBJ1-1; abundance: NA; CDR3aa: CASSAVTMNTEAFF
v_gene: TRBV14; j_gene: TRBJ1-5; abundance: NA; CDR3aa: CASSQEYHAGSNQPQHF
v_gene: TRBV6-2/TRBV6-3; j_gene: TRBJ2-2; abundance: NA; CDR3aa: CASSYYGLAGGPGTGELFF
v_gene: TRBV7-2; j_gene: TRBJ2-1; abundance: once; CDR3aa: CASSSYAAVAYNEQFF
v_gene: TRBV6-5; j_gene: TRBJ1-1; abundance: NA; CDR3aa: CASRNRGAGNTEAFF
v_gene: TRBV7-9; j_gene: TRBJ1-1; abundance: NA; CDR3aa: CASSSVRGNTEAFF
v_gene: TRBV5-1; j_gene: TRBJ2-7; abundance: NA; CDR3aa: CASSLISRGYEQYF
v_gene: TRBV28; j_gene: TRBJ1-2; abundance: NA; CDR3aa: CASSFKGGRLGYTF
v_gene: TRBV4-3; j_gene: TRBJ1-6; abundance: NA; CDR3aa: CASNQDQGGYNSPLHF
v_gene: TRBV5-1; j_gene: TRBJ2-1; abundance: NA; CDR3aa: CASSLGREGRNEQFF
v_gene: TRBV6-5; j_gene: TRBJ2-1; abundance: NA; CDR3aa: CASSYQDKNEQFF
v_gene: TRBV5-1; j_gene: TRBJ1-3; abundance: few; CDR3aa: CASSLASGGGNTIYF
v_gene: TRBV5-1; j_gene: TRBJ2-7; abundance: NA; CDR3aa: CASSPPSSYEQYF
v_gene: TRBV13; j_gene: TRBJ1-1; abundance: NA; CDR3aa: CASSLSWQGGNTEAFF
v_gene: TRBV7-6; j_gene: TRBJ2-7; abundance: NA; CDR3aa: CASSLESTGGTGEQYF
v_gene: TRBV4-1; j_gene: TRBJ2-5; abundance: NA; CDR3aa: CASSQELAGGGETQYF
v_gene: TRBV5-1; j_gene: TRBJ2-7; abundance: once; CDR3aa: CASSLGVGTAYEQYF